The present TCR beta chain was sequenced within a study of radiation and T cells in renal cell carcinoma. Time point reported: baseline pretreatment blood. The sample's treatment: 15 Gy SBRT to primary tumor, nephrectomy 4 weeks later. The CDR3 runs 15 residues. Clones were read by immunoSEQ multiplex PCR, and TCRdb kept only the in-frame ones, dropping some. The repertoire has 140,000 to 150,000 clones, 88% of them found once; the top ten carry 3.5% to 5%. The source is a woman in her sixties or seventies with renal cell carcinoma. This specimen consisted of blood, obtained from a patient whose treatment included radiotherapy and nephrectomy. The V call is TRBV21-1, the J call TRBJ2-1; the table names TRBD2, a call not compared with the DNA. TRBV21-1 is a recognized pseudogene. The CDR3 here is CASSKGGASYNEQFF. The CDR3 DNA reads as TGTGCCAGCAGCAAAGGGGGAGCCTCCTACAATGAGCAGTTCTTC.